The 5 T cell receptor beta chains in this list originate from one sample, sequenced in a study of T cells in Graves' hyperthyroidism and ophthalmopathy. Researchers amplified the TCR beta CDR3 regions from RNA transcripts. Researchers ran a first-round RT-PCR on the TCR CDR3 using the HTBI primer set. TCRdb passed the multiplex PCR reads through MiXCR, listing each CDR3 protein once. The table records 280,000 or so distinct CDR3 sequences, roughly 15% of them present only once. Sample: blood. Receptor source: a woman in her forties or fifties with Graves' hyperthyroidism that later progressed to Graves' ophthalmopathy.

At least ten counts were recorded for this clonotype. The chain couples TRBV12-3 or TRBV12-4 to TRBJ2-1; the D gene is possibly TRBD1 (6 bases). There are 13 residues in the CDR3. Trimming cost V 5 bases and J 5 bases, with 10 bases left between them. CDR3 sequence: CASSLYRDNEQFF. The DNA for the CDR3 is TGTGCCAGCAGTCTTTACAGGGACAATGAGCAGTTCTTC.

The chain carries TRBV11-3 and TRBJ2-1; TRBD2 agrees at 7 bases. This CDR3 spans 14 amino acids. Germline values: CDR1 SGHNT, CDR2 YENEEA. J gave up 8 bases and V 5 bases, and 9 bases lay outside the gene matches. The CDR3 sequence: CASSPGLTGDEQFF. The DNA of the CDR3 is TGTGCCAGCAGCCCGGGACTAACTGGCGATGAGCAGTTCTTC.

Many counts were recorded for this clonotype. The CDR3 here is CATSKRSGRKGMETQYF. The CDR3 DNA follows: TGTGCCACCAGCAAACGCAGCGGGAGAAAGGGAATGGAGACCCAGTACTTC. This chain links TRBV15 with TRBJ2-5, with TRBD2 matching over 8 bases. The V segment lost 4 bases and the J segment 5 bases; nucleotides outside the gene matches: 15. The germline gives CDR1 LNHNV, CDR2 YYDKDF (reference sequence). The CDR3 is made up of 17 amino acids. Full variable domain (rest looked up from reference TRBV15 and TRBJ2-5): DAMVIQNPRYQVTQFGKPVTLSCSQTLNHNVMYWYQQKSSQAPKLLFHYYDKDFNNEADTPDNFQSRRPNTSFCFLDIRSPGLGDTAMYLCATSKRSGRKGMETQYFGPGTRLLVL.

V usage is TRBV18 and J usage is TRBJ2-3; weak D call: TRBD1 (5 bases). The CDR3 spans 14 residues. V lost 1 base and J lost 2, with 7 bases in between. Germline assignment: CDR1 KGHSH and CDR2 LQKENI. The CDR3 DNA reads as TGTGCCAGCTCACCACGACAGAACACAGATACGCAGTATTTT. It codes for CASSPRQNTDTQYF. Together with reference TRBV18 and TRBJ2-3, the CDR3 gives the full variable domain: NAGVMQNPRHLVRRRGQEARLRCSPMKGHSHVYWYRQLPEEGLKFMVYLQKENIIDESGMPKERFSAEFPKEGPSILRIQQVVRGDSAAYFCASSPRQNTDTQYFGPGTRLTVL.

In its sample, this clonotype was seen once. V is TRBV6-5 and J is TRBJ2-3; either TRBD1 or TRBD2 may supply D (5 bases each). Trimming pared 4 bases from V and 2 bases from J, leaving 19 bases between. This CDR3 comprises 17 residues. Germline CDR1 MNHEY, CDR2 SVGAGI. The CDR3 loop is CASSSFTGLSFTDTQYF. In nucleotides, the CDR3 is TGTGCCAGCAGTTCCTTTACAGGACTTTCCTTCACAGATACGCAGTATTTT.